This T cell receptor beta chain originates from a study of post-analysis software for immune sequencing data. The overall study: Relapsing-remitting, secondary progressive and progressive-relapsing multiple sclerosis were all included among the disease courses. General study points: Patients used a handful of TRBV segments, including TRBV5-6, TRBV5-1 and TRBV20-1, more often than controls.

Unique molecular identifiers had been added to the TCR beta cDNA libraries. TCRdb redid the calling of the PCR reads with MiXCR, one entry per CDR3 protein. Of roughly 540,000 distinct CDR3 sequences listed, 34% were seen once; the top ten hold about 5.6%. This clonotype was counted only a few times. The antigen is unknown. Per the germline V gene, CDR1 is SEHNR and CDR2 is FQNEAQ (reference sequence). The CDR3 consists of 12 residues. Trimming pared 5 bases from V and 4 bases from J, leaving 8 bases between. This clonotype was sampled from a girl aged 2-17 years with multiple sclerosis. The specimen sequenced was blood. The rearrangement uses TRBV7-9 and TRBJ1-1; D gene unclear. The CDR3 region is CASSGRTTEAFF. The DNA of the CDR3 is TGTGCCAGCAGCGGTAGGACCACTGAAGCTTTCTTT.